Listed below are T cell receptor beta chains from one sample, sequenced in a study of regulatory T cells in long-lasting Graves disease. Each CDR3 protein gets one entry after TCRdb re-called the multiplex PCR reads with MiXCR. The table lists 250,000 to 300,000 distinct CDR3 sequences, 20% to 25% of them singletons, with around 50% in the top ten. The sample consisted of peripheral blood mononuclear cells (PBMCs), taken when the disease was refractory, from a patient treated with antithyroid drugs. These receptor sequences come from a female donor with Graves disease. The CDR3 runs from the conserved cysteine through the conserved F or W. The D gene is left open where the match is weak. Expanded clones get a size class; other rows say once, few or many, or leave the size out.

v_call: TRBV7-9; clone_size: many; d_call: NA; j_call: TRBJ2-7; cdr3_nt: TGTGCCAGCAGCTTAAGACAGAGCTCCTACGAGCAGTACTTC; cdr3_aa: CASSLRQSSYEQYF
v_call: TRBV15; clone_size: NA; d_call: NA; j_call: TRBJ2-1; cdr3_nt: TGTGCCACCAGCAGAGTGGATCCCTACAATGAGCAGTTCTTC; cdr3_aa: CATSRVDPYNEQFF
v_call: TRBV28; clone_size: NA; d_call: NA; j_call: TRBJ2-4; cdr3_nt: TGTGCCAGCATGCTGGGTGGCATTCAGTACTTC; cdr3_aa: CASMLGGIQYF
v_call: TRBV20-1; clone_size: few; d_call: NA; j_call: TRBJ2-7; cdr3_nt: TGCAGTGCTAGAGATCTTCTCGGTAAAACCTACGAGCAGTACTTC; cdr3_aa: CSARDLLGKTYEQYF
v_call: TRBV9; clone_size: few; d_call: NA; j_call: TRBJ2-6; cdr3_nt: TGTGCCAGCAGCGTAGGTGGAGTCGCTGGGGCCAACGTCCTGACTTTC; cdr3_aa: CASSVGGVAGANVLTF
v_call: TRBV2; clone_size: many; d_call: NA; j_call: TRBJ1-1; cdr3_nt: TGTGCCAGCATCTCACAAATGAACACTGAAGCTTTCTTT; cdr3_aa: CASISQMNTEAFF
v_call: TRBV4-2; clone_size: few; d_call: NA; j_call: TRBJ2-2; cdr3_nt: TGTGCCAGCAGCCCCCCAGAAGCAGGGAGGACCGGGGAGCTGTTTTTT; cdr3_aa: CASSPPEAGRTGELFF
v_call: TRBV30; clone_size: NA; d_call: TRBD2; j_call: TRBJ2-7; cdr3_nt: TGTGCCTGGAGTGGGGGGACTAGCGGATACGAGCAGTACTTC; cdr3_aa: CAWSGGTSGYEQYF
v_call: TRBV6-2/TRBV6-3; clone_size: NA; d_call: NA; j_call: TRBJ1-2; cdr3_nt: TGTGCCAGCAGCAAAGGGGACAACTATGGCTACACCTTC; cdr3_aa: CASSKGDNYGYTF
v_call: TRBV30; clone_size: few; d_call: NA; j_call: TRBJ1-6; cdr3_nt: TGTGCCTGGAGGCAGGGATTTTCGGATTCACCCCTCCACTTT; cdr3_aa: CAWRQGFSDSPLHF
v_call: TRBV7-6; clone_size: many; d_call: NA; j_call: TRBJ2-5; cdr3_nt: TGTGCCAGCAGCTTAGCTGATTATGGGACCCAGTACTTC; cdr3_aa: CASSLADYGTQYF
v_call: TRBV19; clone_size: NA; d_call: NA; j_call: TRBJ1-1; cdr3_nt: TGTGCCAGTAGTAGGAACCGGGACTTCGCCGGGGTTAATGAAGCTTTCTTT; cdr3_aa: CASSRNRDFAGVNEAFF
v_call: TRBV19; clone_size: few; d_call: TRBD1; j_call: TRBJ1-5; cdr3_nt: TGTGCCAGTAGTTGGGAGACAGGGGGCCATCAGCCCCAGCATTTT; cdr3_aa: CASSWETGGHQPQHF
v_call: TRBV7-9; clone_size: NA; d_call: NA; j_call: TRBJ2-7; cdr3_nt: TGTGCCAGCAGCTTATGGGGTGGAGACTACGAGCAGTACTTC; cdr3_aa: CASSLWGGDYEQYF
v_call: TRBV20-1; clone_size: few; d_call: NA; j_call: TRBJ1-1; cdr3_nt: TGCAGTGCTAGAGAAAGAACCGGGATGAACACTGAAGCTTTCTTT; cdr3_aa: CSARERTGMNTEAFF
v_call: TRBV20-1; clone_size: NA; d_call: NA; j_call: TRBJ2-5; cdr3_nt: TGCAGTGCTACGTTTCAGGGGCTGGTGGAGACCCAGTACTTC; cdr3_aa: CSATFQGLVETQYF
v_call: TRBV6-5; clone_size: NA; d_call: TRBD1; j_call: TRBJ1-1; cdr3_nt: TGTGCCAGCAGTTACTCTCAGGGGGCGAACACTGAAGCTTTCTTT; cdr3_aa: CASSYSQGANTEAFF
v_call: TRBV29-1; clone_size: NA; d_call: TRBD2; j_call: TRBJ2-1; cdr3_nt: TGCAGCGTCCAGGGAGGGTACAATGAGCAGTTCTTC; cdr3_aa: CSVQGGYNEQFF
v_call: TRBV19; clone_size: many; d_call: NA; j_call: TRBJ1-1; cdr3_nt: TGTGCCAGTAGTGCCCCGGGACAACCGAACACTGAAGCTTTCTTT; cdr3_aa: CASSAPGQPNTEAFF
v_call: TRBV20-1; clone_size: few; d_call: TRBD1; j_call: TRBJ2-5; cdr3_nt: TGCAGTGTAGACCACAGGGGGCAAGAGACCCAGTACTTC; cdr3_aa: CSVDHRGQETQYF
v_call: TRBV19; clone_size: NA; d_call: NA; j_call: TRBJ2-7; cdr3_nt: TGTGCCTCCTCAACGCGGGTACCTCCCTACGAGCAGTACTTC; cdr3_aa: CASSTRVPPYEQYF
v_call: TRBV11-2; clone_size: many; d_call: NA; j_call: TRBJ2-7; cdr3_nt: TGTGCCAGCAGCTTATTGTTAGGGGCGCACGAGCAGTACTTC; cdr3_aa: CASSLLLGAHEQYF
v_call: TRBV5-1; clone_size: NA; d_call: NA; j_call: TRBJ2-3; cdr3_nt: TGCGCCAGCAGCTTGAGAGGGGTGGACACAGATACGCAGTATTTT; cdr3_aa: CASSLRGVDTDTQYF
v_call: TRBV14; clone_size: NA; d_call: NA; j_call: TRBJ2-7; cdr3_nt: TGTGCCAGCAGCCAAGGGTTGAAAGGGCCTCACTACGAGCAGTACTTC; cdr3_aa: CASSQGLKGPHYEQYF
v_call: TRBV7-8; clone_size: NA; d_call: TRBD1; j_call: TRBJ2-5; cdr3_nt: TGTGCCAGCAGCCCAGAGGGGGCCGGGACCCAGTACTTC; cdr3_aa: CASSPEGAGTQYF
v_call: TRBV20-1; clone_size: NA; d_call: TRBD2; j_call: TRBJ2-7; cdr3_nt: TGCAGTGCCGTGTCGACTAGCGGGTACTACGAGCAGTACTTC; cdr3_aa: CSAVSTSGYYEQYF
v_call: TRBV6-2/TRBV6-3; clone_size: few; d_call: TRBD1; j_call: TRBJ2-7; cdr3_nt: TGTGCCAGCACCCCGGGACAGCACTCCTACGAGCAGTACTTC; cdr3_aa: CASTPGQHSYEQYF
v_call: TRBV20-1; clone_size: NA; d_call: NA; j_call: TRBJ1-2; cdr3_nt: TGCAGTGCTAGAGATGGCGGGGAGTCAGATGGCTACACCTTC; cdr3_aa: CSARDGGESDGYTF
v_call: TRBV11-2; clone_size: few; d_call: TRBD1; j_call: TRBJ2-5; cdr3_nt: TGTGCCAGCAGCTTGGCACCCGTGGACAGGGAAGAGACCCAGTACTTC; cdr3_aa: CASSLAPVDREETQYF
v_call: TRBV20-1; clone_size: few; d_call: NA; j_call: TRBJ2-2; cdr3_nt: TGCAGTGCTGGTGGGTCGAGCACCGGGGAGCTGTTTTTT; cdr3_aa: CSAGGSSTGELFF
v_call: TRBV9; clone_size: NA; d_call: NA; j_call: TRBJ1-2; cdr3_nt: TGTGCCAGCAGCCACGGTGGGGGGGCCTATGGCTACACCTTC; cdr3_aa: CASSHGGGAYGYTF
v_call: TRBV6-8; clone_size: NA; d_call: TRBD1; j_call: TRBJ2-7; cdr3_nt: TGTGCCAGCACTCCCATGACGGGACAGATCTCCTACGAGCAGTACTTC; cdr3_aa: CASTPMTGQISYEQYF
v_call: TRBV18; clone_size: many; d_call: NA; j_call: TRBJ2-5; cdr3_nt: TGTGCCAGCTCACCACAGGGTAGGGAGACCCAGTACTTC; cdr3_aa: CASSPQGRETQYF
v_call: TRBV11-2; clone_size: many; d_call: NA; j_call: TRBJ2-4; cdr3_nt: TGTGCCAGCAGCTCCTTACAGGGCGTGGGAAACATTCAGTACTTC; cdr3_aa: CASSSLQGVGNIQYF
v_call: TRBV10-3; clone_size: NA; d_call: TRBD2; j_call: TRBJ2-5; cdr3_nt: TGTGCCAGCTCGACTAGCGGGAGTGAACAGACCCAGTACTTC; cdr3_aa: CASSTSGSEQTQYF
v_call: TRBV6-5; clone_size: NA; d_call: NA; j_call: TRBJ1-1; cdr3_nt: TGTGCCAGCAGTTACCCGGAAGAGACCACTGAAGCTTTCTTT; cdr3_aa: CASSYPEETTEAFF
v_call: TRBV7-2; clone_size: many; d_call: NA; j_call: TRBJ2-7; cdr3_nt: TGTGCCAGCAGCTTAATCGGAGACGGCCCCTACGAGCAGTACTTC; cdr3_aa: CASSLIGDGPYEQYF
v_call: TRBV7-3; clone_size: many; d_call: NA; j_call: TRBJ2-6; cdr3_nt: TGTGCCAGCAGCTTAAACCGGGGCCCTGGGGCCAACGTCCTGACTTTC; cdr3_aa: CASSLNRGPGANVLTF
v_call: TRBV5-4; clone_size: few; d_call: TRBD1; j_call: TRBJ2-7; cdr3_nt: TGTGCCAGCAGCTCGCTCGGGACAGGATCCTACGAGCAGTACTTC; cdr3_aa: CASSSLGTGSYEQYF
v_call: TRBV19; clone_size: NA; d_call: NA; j_call: TRBJ2-5; cdr3_nt: TGTGCCAGTAGTATTGGGGGACAAATTCAAGAGACCCAGTACTTC; cdr3_aa: CASSIGGQIQETQYF
v_call: TRBV2; clone_size: many; d_call: NA; j_call: TRBJ1-1; cdr3_nt: TGTGCCAGCCTGGCGAACACTGAAGCTTTCTTT; cdr3_aa: CASLANTEAFF
v_call: TRBV30; clone_size: NA; d_call: NA; j_call: TRBJ2-3; cdr3_nt: TGTGCCTGGGGACTCACAGATACGCAGTATTTT; cdr3_aa: CAWGLTDTQYF
v_call: TRBV13; clone_size: few; d_call: TRBD2; j_call: TRBJ2-2; cdr3_nt: TGTGCCAGCAGCCTGGGACTAGCGGGAGAAGGAGGGAGCGGGGAGCTGTTTTTT; cdr3_aa: CASSLGLAGEGGSGELFF
v_call: TRBV7-9; clone_size: many; d_call: TRBD2; j_call: TRBJ2-5; cdr3_nt: TGTGCCAGCAGCTTCCTAGCGGGAGGACAAGAGACCCAGTACTTC; cdr3_aa: CASSFLAGGQETQYF
v_call: TRBV7-2; clone_size: NA; d_call: NA; j_call: TRBJ1-1; cdr3_nt: TGTGCCAGCAGCTTAAACGGAGGGTCCGCGAACACTGAAGCTTTCTTT; cdr3_aa: CASSLNGGSANTEAFF